This T cell receptor beta chain emerged from a study of identical twins (dated by TCRdb to about 2016). Background on the whole study: TCR alpha and beta repertoires from monozygotic twins, unrelated adults of various ages and cord blood were deep-sequenced to test whether fetal clonotypes persist. To rule out contamination, replicate twin experiments were performed at different times with different library preparation protocols. The research as a whole found: Because the same donors could not be followed over many years, the conclusions depended on cross-sectional statistical analysis. Zero-insertion analyses could be partly confounded by invariant T cells such as MAIT and iNKT, although diverse VJ usage argued against such confounding for most clonotypes. Compared with coincidental sharing between unrelated individuals, out-of-frame TCR alpha sequences shared between twins showed an excess of sequences with low generation probability. Fewer insertions were carried by abundant cord blood beta clonotypes; a weaker similar trend was observed in young adult naive repertoires, while no such trend was observed in memory repertoires. A weaker excess of twin sharing was found in beta out-of-frame sequences because the signal-to-noise ratio was lowered by fewer shared sequences. In monozygotic twins, out-of-frame TCR alpha sharing was systematically underestimated by recombination models, although the models agreed with sharing between unrelated individuals.

Only healthy Caucasian donors were included. The twin cohort consisted of three pairs of female monozygotic twins, all aged about 18 to 29 years. Positive isolation kits from Invitrogen were used to isolate CD4+ and CD8+ T cell populations. Receptor libraries were prepared by 5' RACE. The listed sequencing device is Illumina HiSeq 2000. A universal primer binding site was introduced by template switching, and a unique molecular identifier was present in the final cDNA, enabling accurate counting of TCR cDNA molecules. Specific primers in the conserved constant-segment region were used to synthesize first-strand cDNA for TCR alpha and beta chains. Each cDNA library was double barcoded, with a SMART-Mk sample barcode plus Illumina barcodes, to control for contamination. TruSeq adapter sequences and Illumina sample barcodes were added in two successive PCR steps. Sequencing of the TCR alpha and beta cDNA libraries was done on the Illumina HiSeq platform using custom primers. The paper's data handling went like this. MiGEC was used to process raw reads and extract unique molecular identifiers, and MiXCR was used to find CDR3 positions. Recombination models were inferred per individual with the repgenHMM and IGoR tools using an EM algorithm. The analysis of shared clonotypes was done with the tcR package in R, with sharing normalized by the product of cloneset sizes. To study raw recombination free of thymic and clonal selection effects, out-of-frame nonproductive sequences were analyzed. TCRdb reanalyzed the raw reads on its own, using fastp at Q25 for trimming and MiXCR for clone calling, and kept in-frame beta chains. All rows with the same CDR3 protein become a single entry with the most common DNA and genes. TCRdb, not the original authors, processed these V and J calls. This sample comprises under 350,000 distinct CDR3 sequences, 8% to 9.5% of them detected only once. The ten largest clonotypes hold roughly 6.8% of the sample.

This clonotype was seen many times. Its antigen has not been determined. Within one base of it there is no much larger clone, and no base qualities were kept. V sheds 6 bases and J sheds 6 bases, leaving 9 bases between their ends. The CDR3 runs 11 residues from the cysteine to the phenylalanine. This entry keeps only the CDR3 DNA: 33 bases, framed from base 1. Per the germline V gene (reference sequence), MNHEY is the CDR1 and SMNVEV is the CDR2. The same data also contributed to another study, on yellow fever vaccine responses in identical twins. As that second study puts it: According to the authors, the vaccine-induced T cell response in identical twins seemed to be partly convergent and partly specific to each individual. In the study, vaccine-responding T cell clones were precisely tracked in identical twins.

This clonotype originated in a woman aged 18 to 35 in good health. This receptor chain uses TRBV27 and TRBJ2-7; D gene: possibly TRBD2, on 5 matching bases. The sample consisted of CD8+ T cells sorted from blood. The CDR3 region reads CASRGGPEQYF. The sequence in DNA is TGTGCCAGCAGGGGCGGGCCCGAGCAGTACTTC.